The clone carrying this T cell receptor (beta chain) turned up a few times. No antigen is known for it. At one end, the junction sequence differs from germline, possibly due to a read error. There are 12 residues in the CDR3. CDR1 is MNHEY, CDR2 SVGAGI, per germline. Diagnosing involved the use of clinical symptoms, serum thyroxine and TRAb, thyroid ultrasound and orbital computed tomography. Fresh peripheral blood, 10 ml, was the source of the PBMCs. This sample stems from a study of T cells in Graves' hyperthyroidism and ophthalmopathy. Study results and caveats: Model predictions of ophthalmopathy came a median about six months before onset.

The CDR3 regions of TCR beta were amplified from RNA transcripts. First-round RT-PCR targeting the TCR CDR3 was performed with the HTBI primer set. In TCRdb, the multiplex PCR reads were re-called with MiXCR into one record per CDR3 protein. The sample gives 200,000 to 300,000 distinct CDR3 sequences, approximately 25% of which show up once; 35% to 40% is in the top ten. This clonotype originated in a woman aged 40 to 49 with Graves' ophthalmopathy. Material: blood. The genes are TRBV6-5 and TRBJ2-2; weak D call: TRBD2 (5 bases). CDR3 coding DNA: TGTGCCAGCATTTACCCGACCGGGGAGCTGTCTTTT. Translation gives CASIYPTGELSF.